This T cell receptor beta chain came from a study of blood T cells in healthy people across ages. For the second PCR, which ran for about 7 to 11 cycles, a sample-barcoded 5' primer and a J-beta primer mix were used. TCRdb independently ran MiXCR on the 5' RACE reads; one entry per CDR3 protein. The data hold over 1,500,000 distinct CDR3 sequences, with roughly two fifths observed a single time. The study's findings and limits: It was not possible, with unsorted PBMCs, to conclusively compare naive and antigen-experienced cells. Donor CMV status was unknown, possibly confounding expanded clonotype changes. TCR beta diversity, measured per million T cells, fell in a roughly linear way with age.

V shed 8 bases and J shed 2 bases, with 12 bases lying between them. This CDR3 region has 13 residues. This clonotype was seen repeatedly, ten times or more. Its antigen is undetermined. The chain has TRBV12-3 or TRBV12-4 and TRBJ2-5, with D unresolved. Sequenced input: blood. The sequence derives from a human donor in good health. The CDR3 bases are TGTGCCAGCCTGTCGGACGATCAAGAGACCCAGTACTTC. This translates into CASLSDDQETQYF.